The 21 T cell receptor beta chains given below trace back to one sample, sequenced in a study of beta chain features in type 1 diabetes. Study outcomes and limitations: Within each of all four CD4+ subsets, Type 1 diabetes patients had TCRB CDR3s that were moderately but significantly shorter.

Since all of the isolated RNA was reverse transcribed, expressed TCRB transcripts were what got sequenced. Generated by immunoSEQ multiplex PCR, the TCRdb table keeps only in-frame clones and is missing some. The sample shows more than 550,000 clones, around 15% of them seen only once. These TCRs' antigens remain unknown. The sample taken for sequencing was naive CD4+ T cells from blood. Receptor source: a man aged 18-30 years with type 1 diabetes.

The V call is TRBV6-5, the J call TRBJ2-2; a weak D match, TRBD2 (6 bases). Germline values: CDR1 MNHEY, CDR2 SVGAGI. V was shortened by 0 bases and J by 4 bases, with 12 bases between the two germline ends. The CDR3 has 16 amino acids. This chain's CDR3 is CASSYSRQGGTGELFF. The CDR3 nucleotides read TGTGCCAGCAGTTACTCGAGGCAGGGAGGCACCGGGGAGCTGTTTTTT.

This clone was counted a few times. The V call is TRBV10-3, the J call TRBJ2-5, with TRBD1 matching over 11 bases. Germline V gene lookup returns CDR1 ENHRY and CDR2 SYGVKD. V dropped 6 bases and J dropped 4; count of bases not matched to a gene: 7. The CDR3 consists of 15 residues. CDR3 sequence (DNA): TGTGCCATCAGAGCCGGACAGGGGGCGGGAGAGACCCAGTACTTC. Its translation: CAIRAGQGAGETQYF.

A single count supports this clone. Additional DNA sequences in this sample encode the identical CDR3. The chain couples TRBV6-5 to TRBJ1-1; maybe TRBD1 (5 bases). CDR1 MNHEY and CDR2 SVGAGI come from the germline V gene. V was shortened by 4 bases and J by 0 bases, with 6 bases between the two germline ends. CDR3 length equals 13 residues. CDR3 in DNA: TGTGCCAGCAGTTTGACAGTGAACACTGAAGCTTTCTTT. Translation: CASSLTVNTEAFF.

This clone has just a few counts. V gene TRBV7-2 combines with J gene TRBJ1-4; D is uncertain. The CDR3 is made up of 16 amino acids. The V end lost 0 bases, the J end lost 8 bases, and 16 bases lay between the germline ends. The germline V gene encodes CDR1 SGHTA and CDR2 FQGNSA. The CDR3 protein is CASSLAGSRVGEKLFF. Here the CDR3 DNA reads TGTGCCAGCAGCTTAGCGGGGAGTAGGGTAGGAGAAAAACTGTTTTTT.

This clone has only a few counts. Written as DNA, the CDR3 is TGTGCCATGGGGGGGCCTGCTTTCTTT. Translation: CAMGGPAFF. The chain uses TRBV9 and TRBJ1-1; tentatively, D is TRBD1 (6 bases). The CDR3 totals 9 residues. Germline CDR1 SGDLS, CDR2 YYNGEE. The V end lost 9 bases, the J end lost 11 bases, and 11 bases lay between the germline ends.

CDR3 nucleotides: TGTGCCAGCAGCACGAACGGGGGAGGGGCCTACGAGCAGTACTTC. It is translated as CASSTNGGGAYEQYF. The chain recombines TRBV7-2 with TRBJ2-7; 7 bases match TRBD2. V gave up 5 bases and J gave up 2 bases; unmatched junction bases: 9. The CDR3 consists of 15 residues. From germline, CDR1 is SGHTA and CDR2 FQGNSA.

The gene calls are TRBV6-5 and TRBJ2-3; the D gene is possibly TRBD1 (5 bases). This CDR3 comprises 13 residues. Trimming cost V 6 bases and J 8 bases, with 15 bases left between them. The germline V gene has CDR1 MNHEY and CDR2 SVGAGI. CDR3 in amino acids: CASRSLSQGTQYF. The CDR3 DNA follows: TGTGCCAGCAGATCCCTTAGCCAGGGTACGCAGTATTTT.

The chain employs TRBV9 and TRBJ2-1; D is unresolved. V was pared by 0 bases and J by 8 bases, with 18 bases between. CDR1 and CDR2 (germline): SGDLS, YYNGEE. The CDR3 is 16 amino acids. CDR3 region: CASSVVGRYEDDEQFF. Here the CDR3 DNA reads TGTGCCAGCAGCGTAGTCGGAAGGTATGAAGACGATGAGCAGTTCTTC.

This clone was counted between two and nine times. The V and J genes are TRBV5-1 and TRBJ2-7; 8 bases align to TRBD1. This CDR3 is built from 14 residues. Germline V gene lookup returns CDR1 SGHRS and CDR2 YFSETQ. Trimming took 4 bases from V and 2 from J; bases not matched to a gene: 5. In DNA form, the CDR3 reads TGCGCCAGCAGCGGGCAGGGGGCCCCCTACGAGCAGTACTTC. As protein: CASSGQGAPYEQYF. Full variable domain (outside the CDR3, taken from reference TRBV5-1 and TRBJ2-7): KAGVTQTPRYLIKTRGQQVTLSCSPISGHRSVSWYQQTPGQGLQFLFEYFSETQRNKGNFPGRFSGRQFSNSRSEMNVSTLELGDSALYLCASSGQGAPYEQYFGPGTRLTVT.

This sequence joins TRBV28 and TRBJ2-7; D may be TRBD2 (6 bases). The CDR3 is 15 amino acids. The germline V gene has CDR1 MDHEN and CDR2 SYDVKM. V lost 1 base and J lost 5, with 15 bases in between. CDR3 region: CASSLSGGKVNEQYF. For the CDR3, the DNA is TGTGCCAGCAGTTTATCAGGCGGGAAAGTTAACGAGCAGTACTTC.

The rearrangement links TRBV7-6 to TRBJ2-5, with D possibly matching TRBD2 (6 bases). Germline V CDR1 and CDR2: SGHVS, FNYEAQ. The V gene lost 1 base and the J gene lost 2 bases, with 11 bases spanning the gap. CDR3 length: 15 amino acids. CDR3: CASSLGRRVQETQYF. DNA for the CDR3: TGTGCCAGCAGCTTAGGGAGGAGGGTGCAAGAGACCCAGTACTTC.

The CDR3 DNA sequence: TGTGCCACCAAACAGCGGGGATTCTACAATGAGCAGTTCTTC. It yields the protein CATKQRGFYNEQFF. J is TRBJ2-1 and V is TRBV19; 7 bases map to TRBD2. The V gene end was trimmed by 10 bases and the J gene end by 3 bases; junction bases not matched to a gene: 9. The CDR3 is 14 residues long. Germline V gives CDR1 LNHDA, CDR2 SQIVND (reference sequence).

Written as DNA, the CDR3 is TGTGCCAGCAGCCCGGACGGGGGGGCTAATGAAAAACTGTTTTTT. Protein sequence: CASSPDGGANEKLFF. The V gene is TRBV5-4, the J gene TRBJ1-4; tentatively, D is TRBD1 (5 bases). Per the germline V gene, CDR1 is SGHNT and CDR2 is YYREEE (reference sequence). The CDR3 covers 15 residues. Trimming removed 4 bases from V and 3 bases from J, with 13 bases in between.

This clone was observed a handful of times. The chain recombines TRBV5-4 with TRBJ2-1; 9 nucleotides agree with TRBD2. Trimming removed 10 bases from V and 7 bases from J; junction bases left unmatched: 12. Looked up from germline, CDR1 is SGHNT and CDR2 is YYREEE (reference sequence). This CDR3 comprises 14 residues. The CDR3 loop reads CAVRRSSGRNEQFF. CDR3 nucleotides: TGTGCCGTCCGCAGGAGTAGCGGGAGAAATGAGCAGTTCTTC.

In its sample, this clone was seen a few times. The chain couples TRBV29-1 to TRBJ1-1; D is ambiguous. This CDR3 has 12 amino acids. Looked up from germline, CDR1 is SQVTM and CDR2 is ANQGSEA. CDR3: CAGRAVNTEAFF. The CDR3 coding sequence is TGCGCCGGGAGGGCCGTGAACACTGAAGCTTTCTTT.

CDR3: CASSVSRQETQYF. The CDR3 nucleotides read TGTGCCAGCAGTGTAAGTCGCCAAGAGACCCAGTACTTC. The rearrangement joins TRBV2 to TRBJ2-5; D unresolved. Trimming took 4 bases from V and 1 from J, leaving 7 bases between them. Per the germline V gene, CDR1 is SNHLY and CDR2 is FYNNEI. The CDR3 is 13 amino acids.

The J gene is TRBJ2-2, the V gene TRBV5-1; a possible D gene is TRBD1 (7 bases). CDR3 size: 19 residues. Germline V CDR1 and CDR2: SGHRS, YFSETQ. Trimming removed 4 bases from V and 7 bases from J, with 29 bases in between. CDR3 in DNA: TGCGCCAGCAGCCGCTCAGTCGGAGGGGGCGCCCCGTCTAGCGGGGAGCTGTTTTTT. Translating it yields CASSRSVGGGAPSSGELFF.

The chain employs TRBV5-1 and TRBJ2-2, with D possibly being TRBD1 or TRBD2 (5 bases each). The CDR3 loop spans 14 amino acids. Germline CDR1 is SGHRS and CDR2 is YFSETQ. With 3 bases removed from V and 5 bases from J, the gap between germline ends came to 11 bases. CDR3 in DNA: TGCGCCAGCAGCTCTCGTGAGGGGACCGGGGAGCTGTTTTTT. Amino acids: CASSSREGTGELFF.

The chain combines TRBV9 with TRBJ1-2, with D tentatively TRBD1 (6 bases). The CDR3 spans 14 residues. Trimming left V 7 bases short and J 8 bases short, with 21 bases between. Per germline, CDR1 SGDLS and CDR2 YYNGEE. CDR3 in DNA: TGTGCCAGCGATCGAACTACAGGGCCTGGGGGCTACACCTTC. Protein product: CASDRTTGPGGYTF.

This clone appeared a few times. CDR3 sequence (DNA): TGTGCCAGCAGCCCGGGGGCGGGGAGGCCTTATGGCTACACCTTC. Its translation is CASSPGAGRPYGYTF. This sequence joins TRBV5-5 and TRBJ1-2, with a possible D match to TRBD1 (6 bases). Trimming removed 4 bases at V and 5 bases at J, with 18 bases between. Germline V gene data show CDR1 as SGHKS and CDR2 as YYEKEE (reference sequence). CDR3 length: 15 residues.

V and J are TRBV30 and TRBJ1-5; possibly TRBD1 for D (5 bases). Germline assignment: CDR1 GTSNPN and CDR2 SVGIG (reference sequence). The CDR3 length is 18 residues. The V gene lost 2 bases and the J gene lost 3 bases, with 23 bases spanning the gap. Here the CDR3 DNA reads TGTGCCTGGAGTCATATTGGGCCAGGTTCAGGGATCAATCAGCCCCAGCATTTT. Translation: CAWSHIGPGSGINQPQHF.